The 30 T cell receptor beta chains presented below share a single source sample, sequenced in a study of blood T cell repertoires in COVID-19 (dated by TCRdb to between 2020 and 2021). The library relied on the immunoSEQ multiplex PCR assay. TCRdb carries this immuneACCESS record with in-frame sequences only. Its versions omit some clonotypes, under half of them owing to an unresolved V gene in the studies checked, with the rest unexplained. Counted in this sample were about 240,000 clones; roughly 90% of them appeared once. Approximately 9% of the sample is taken by the ten largest. The sequenced material came from PBMCs or T cells enriched from blood (not recorded which). Receptor source: a man aged 35-49 years who had recovered from COVID-19.

The CDR3 DNA is TGTGCCAGCACCCGGACAGGCCTCACAGATACGCAGTATTTT. Translating gives CASTRTGLTDTQYF. The chain joins TRBV6-5 to TRBJ2-3; 7 bases match TRBD1. The germline gives CDR1 MNHEY, CDR2 SVGAGI. This CDR3 has 14 residues. V was pared by 7 bases and J by 2 bases, with 6 bases of the junction left unmatched.

Here the CDR3 DNA reads TGTGCCAGCAGCTTAGGAGGAGGGTTAGCGGGAGGAGATACGCAGTATTTT. As protein: CASSLGGGLAGGDTQYF. This sequence joins TRBV13 and TRBJ2-3, with 10 bases fitting TRBD2. Germline CDR1 PRHDT, CDR2 FYEKMQ (reference sequence). This CDR3 is built from 17 residues. Trimming at V came to 0 bases and at J to 5 bases, leaving 8 bases not matched to a gene. The whole variable domain, remainder taken from reference TRBV13 and TRBJ2-3, is AAGVIQSPRHLIKEKRETATLKCYPIPRHDTVYWYQQGPGQDPQFLISFYEKMQSDKGSIPDRFSAQQFSDYHSELNMSSLELGDSALYFCASSLGGGLAGGDTQYFGPGTRLTVL.

The chain is built from TRBV7-8 and TRBJ2-3; 7 nucleotides agree with TRBD1. The CDR3 runs 15 residues. CDR1 is SGHVS and CDR2 is FQNEAQ in the germline V gene. V lost 3 bases, J lost 4 bases, and 7 bases stayed unmatched. CDR3 sequence (DNA): TGTGCCAGCAGCTTCCCGAGGGGGCGGGCAGATACGCAGTATTTT. Translation gives CASSFPRGRADTQYF. Looking up the rest from reference TRBV7-8 and TRBJ2-3 gives the full variable domain: GAGVSQSPRYKVAKRGQDVALRCDPISGHVSLFWYQQALGQGPEFLTYFQNEAQLDKSGLPSDRFFAERPEGSVSTLKIQRTQQEDSAVYLCASSFPRGRADTQYFGPGTRLTVL.

The chain carries TRBV3-1 (or the pseudogene TRBV3-2) and TRBJ1-2; TRBD1 matches at 7 bases. Trimming removed 0 bases from V and 8 bases from J; junction bases left unmatched: 6. This CDR3 has 14 residues. Germline assignment: CDR1 LGHDT and CDR2 YNNKEL (reference sequence). In DNA form, the CDR3 reads TGTGCCAGCAGCCAAGATAAGGGGGCCGGAGGCTACACCTTC. It translates to CASSQDKGAGGYTF.

In this sample, this clone turned up once. The chain has TRBV5-3 and TRBJ2-7, with D maybe TRBD2 (6 bases). TRBV5-3 counts as an open reading frame of uncertain function. The V end lost 4 bases, the J end lost 1 base, and 9 bases lay between the germline ends. The CDR3 consists of 13 residues. The CDR3 protein is CARSRGLSYEQYF. The CDR3 DNA reads as TGTGCCAGAAGCCGCGGACTATCCTACGAGCAGTACTTC.

This chain joins TRBV7-6 and TRBJ1-4; D is ambiguous. The CDR3 has 14 amino acids. From germline, CDR1 is SGHVS and CDR2 FNYEAQ. Trimming took 2 bases from V and 4 from J, leaving 8 bases between them. The CDR3 loop reads CASSLLGSNEKLFF. In DNA, the CDR3 is TGTGCCAGCAGCTTACTTGGGAGTAATGAAAAACTGTTTTTT. The full variable domain, with the rest looked up from reference TRBV7-6 and TRBJ1-4, is GAGVSQSPRYKVTKRGQDVALRCDPISGHVSLYWYRQALGQGPEFLTYFNYEAQQDKSGLPNDRFSAERPEGSISTLTIQRTEQRDSAMYRCASSLLGSNEKLFFGSGTQLSVL.

This chain links TRBV2 with TRBJ1-2; perhaps TRBD1 as D (5 bases). CDR1 and CDR2 from the germline V gene are SNHLY and FYNNEI. The CDR3 has 14 residues. V was pared by 8 bases and J by 4 bases, with 17 bases between. CDR3 sequence: CASERGGRGYGYTF. In DNA, the CDR3 is TGTGCCAGCGAACGGGGGGGAAGGGGCTATGGCTACACCTTC.

The CDR3 DNA reads TGTGCCAGCACGACCGGGGGTGCTGGAAACACCATATATTTT. This sequence encodes CASTTGGAGNTIYF. This rearrangement joins TRBV28 to TRBJ1-3, with D maybe TRBD1 (5 bases). The CDR3 runs to 14 residues. V lost 7 bases and J 2 bases, leaving 12 bases between the germline ends. CDR1 and CDR2 from the germline V gene are MDHEN and SYDVKM. The full variable domain, rest sourced from reference TRBV28 and TRBJ1-3, is DVKVTQSSRYLVKRTGEKVFLECVQDMDHENMFWYRQDPGLGLRLIYFSYDVKMKEKGDIPEGYSVSREKKERFSLILESASTNQTSMYLCASTTGGAGNTIYFGEGSWLTVV.

The chain employs TRBV11-1 and TRBJ2-7, with D unresolved. The CDR3 contains 12 residues. V dropped 3 bases and J dropped 7 bases, with 10 bases sitting between them. Germline values: CDR1 SGHAT, CDR2 FQDESV (reference sequence). The CDR3 is CASSFVPTEQYF. CDR3 DNA sequence: TGTGCCAGCAGCTTTGTCCCGACAGAGCAGTACTTC.

The chain combines TRBV6-2 or TRBV6-3 with TRBJ2-3, with D tentatively TRBD1 (5 bases). V lost 5 bases to trimming and J lost 0 bases, with 9 bases between them. The CDR3 contains 14 residues. Germline CDR1 and CDR2: MNHEY and SVGEGT. CDR3 bases: TGTGCCAGCAGTCGACAGAGGAGCACAGATACGCAGTATTTT. Residues: CASSRQRSTDTQYF.

Only a few counts were recorded for this clone. This chain's CDR3 is CASSEGKGAMGYTF. The DNA of the CDR3 is TGTGCCAGCAGTGAGGGGAAAGGGGCTATGGGCTACACCTTC. The chain carries TRBV2 and TRBJ1-2, with D perhaps TRBD1 (5 bases). The CDR3 runs 14 residues. The germline gives CDR1 SNHLY, CDR2 FYNNEI. Trimming shortened V by 3 bases and J by 8 bases, and 16 bases separated the two germline ends. Together with reference TRBV2 and TRBJ1-2, the CDR3 gives the full variable domain: EPEVTQTPSHQVTQMGQEVILRCVPISNHLYFYWYRQILGQKVEFLVSFYNNEISEKSEIFDDQFSVERPDGSNFTLKIRSTKLEDSAMYFCASSEGKGAMGYTFGSGTRLTVV.

The chain has TRBV6-5 and TRBJ1-2, with D tentatively TRBD1 (6 bases). V was clipped by 7 bases and J by 8 bases, with 23 bases between them. This CDR3 has 15 residues. CDR1 is MNHEY and CDR2 is SVGAGI in the germline V gene. The CDR3 nucleotides read TGTGCCAGCATTGGACAGCCGGACGGGGGGAAAGGCTACACCTTC. Translated: CASIGQPDGGKGYTF.

CDR3 DNA sequence: TGTGCCAGCAGCGAGTTCTCAGCGCAGACTAAACTGTTTTTT. This sequence encodes CASSEFSAQTKLFF. The V call is TRBV9, the J call TRBJ1-4; D unclear. Germline CDR1 SGDLS, CDR2 YYNGEE. The CDR3 totals 14 residues. V was shortened by 3 bases and J by 11 bases, with 17 bases between the two germline ends.

This chain connects TRBV7-3 to TRBJ2-2; tentatively, D is TRBD2 (6 bases). The CDR3 is made up of 16 amino acids. Germline V gene data show CDR1 as SGHTA and CDR2 as FQGTGA. V lost 5 bases and J lost 0, with 13 bases in between. The CDR3 sequence is CASSLAAGSNTGELFF. The CDR3 bases are TGTGCCAGCAGCCTGGCAGCGGGCTCGAACACCGGGGAGCTGTTTTTT.

This clone has only a few counts. V and J are TRBV28 and TRBJ2-1, with D perhaps matching TRBD2 (6 bases). The germline V gene has CDR1 MDHEN and CDR2 SYDVKM. This CDR3 comprises 13 residues. Trimming stripped 4 bases from V and 15 bases from J, with 19 bases between. CDR3 amino acids: CASSSSLASDRFF. The CDR3 coding sequence is TGTGCCAGCAGTTCCAGTCTGGCTAGCGACCGGTTCTTC.

The gene calls are TRBV6-2 or TRBV6-3 and TRBJ1-2; D is perhaps TRBD1 (6 bases). The CDR3 loop spans 16 amino acids. The germline V gene has CDR1 MNHEY and CDR2 SVGEGT. With 4 bases removed from V and 8 bases from J, the gap between germline ends came to 23 bases. The CDR3 loop reads CASSSRGGGPKRGYTF. CDR3 coding DNA: TGTGCCAGCAGTTCGAGAGGTGGGGGCCCTAAACGCGGCTACACCTTC.

CDR3 nucleotide sequence: TGCGCCAGCAGCTTGGGAATTGGTGGACTAGAAGCTTTCTTT. It yields the protein CASSLGIGGLEAFF. The chain joins TRBV5-1 to TRBJ1-1; D gene unclear. The CDR3 runs 14 residues. V was trimmed by 0 bases and J by 8 bases, leaving 14 bases between them. Per the germline V gene, CDR1 is SGHRS and CDR2 is YFSETQ.

This clone has more than one count but fewer than ten. The V and J genes are TRBV5-1 and TRBJ1-1; D is possibly TRBD1 (5 bases). This CDR3 has 15 residues. CDR1 is SGHRS, CDR2 YFSETQ, per germline. Trimming pared 4 bases from V and 1 base from J, leaving 14 bases between. CDR3 amino acids: CASSLTLGQNTEAFF. CDR3 nucleotide sequence: TGCGCCAGCAGCCTTACACTGGGGCAGAACACTGAAGCTTTCTTT.

This chain uses TRBV4-1 with TRBJ2-3; a possible D gene is TRBD2 (6 bases). Trimming cost V 1 base and J 4 bases, with 18 bases left between them. Germline V gene lookup returns CDR1 MGHRA and CDR2 YSYEKL. The CDR3 spans 17 residues. The CDR3 region is CASSQVLLGPSADTQYF. The CDR3 DNA reads as TGCGCCAGCAGCCAAGTCTTGTTGGGGCCTAGCGCAGATACGCAGTATTTT.

This clone was detected only once. The rearrangement uses TRBV5-6 and TRBJ2-7; weak D call: TRBD1 (6 bases). V lost 0 bases, J lost 3 bases, and 16 bases lay in between. Germline CDR1 is SGHDT and CDR2 is YYEEEE. This CDR3 region has 16 residues. The CDR3 here is CASSLAPSGQFYEQYF. The CDR3, as DNA: TGTGCCAGCAGCTTGGCCCCCTCGGGACAATTCTACGAGCAGTACTTC.

V is TRBV6-6 and J is TRBJ1-1; weak D call: TRBD1 (6 bases). In germline, CDR1 is MNHNY, CDR2 SVGAGI (reference sequence). Trimming removed 7 bases from V and 0 bases from J, with 15 bases in between. The CDR3 spans 15 residues. CDR3 coding DNA: TGTGCCAGCAACGAAAAACAGGGTGTGAACACTGAAGCTTTCTTT. The encoded protein is CASNEKQGVNTEAFF.

The rearrangement links TRBV2 to TRBJ1-6; 8 positions agree with TRBD1. V dropped 3 bases and J dropped 9; count of bases not matched to a gene: 10. The CDR3 is made up of 16 amino acids. Germline lookup yields CDR1 SNHLY and CDR2 FYNNEI. In DNA, the CDR3 is TGTGCCAGCAGTGATCTTCCACAGGGGGTGGCTTCACCCCTCCACTTT. Translation: CASSDLPQGVASPLHF.

There are many counts of this clone. The V gene is TRBV6-1, the J gene TRBJ1-2; tentatively, D is TRBD1 (6 bases). The ends were cut back, 0 bases at V and 4 bases at J, with 15 bases in the middle. The V gene's germline CDR1 is MNHNS and CDR2 SASEGT. The CDR3 contains 16 residues. DNA of the CDR3: TGTGCCAGCAGTGAAGCGTCGGGGGGCGCGGGCTATGGCTACACCTTC. Its protein is CASSEASGGAGYGYTF.

The chain links TRBV5-1 to TRBJ2-1; TRBD2 aligns across 11 bases. The length of the CDR3 is 15 residues. From germline, CDR1 is SGHRS and CDR2 YFSETQ. The V and J ends lost 4 bases and 3 bases, in that order; junction bases with no gene match: 3. The CDR3: CASSDLAGGYNEQFF. The CDR3 coding sequence is TGCGCCAGCAGCGACCTAGCGGGAGGCTACAATGAGCAGTTCTTC.

The genes are TRBV11-3 and TRBJ1-2; TRBD1 is a possible D gene (6 bases). Germline CDR1 reads SGHNT; CDR2 reads YENEEA. V lost 0 bases, J lost 0 bases, and 14 bases lay in between. This CDR3 is built from 17 residues. The CDR3 DNA is TGTGCCAGCAGCTTAGAGGTCAGGGGACCCTCTAACTATGGCTACACCTTC. Encoded protein: CASSLEVRGPSNYGYTF.

The V gene is TRBV14, the J gene TRBJ2-5, with D maybe TRBD2 (6 bases). V was cut by 2 bases and J by 2 bases, with 9 bases left in between. In germline, CDR1 is SGHDN, CDR2 FVKESK. The CDR3 totals 14 residues. The CDR3 DNA reads as TGTGCCAGCAGCCAACAAGGGACTCAAGAGACCCAGTACTTC. Amino acids: CASSQQGTQETQYF. Variable domain in full (rest from reference TRBV14 and TRBJ2-5): EAGVTQFPSHSVIEKGQTVTLRCDPISGHDNLYWYRRVMGKEIKFLLHFVKESKQDESGMPNNRFLAERTGGTYSTLKVQPAELEDSGVYFCASSQQGTQETQYFGPGTRLLVL.

The gene calls are TRBV5-4 and TRBJ2-7, with TRBD1 matching 8 bases. V lost 5 bases and J lost 4; bases outside the gene matches: 8. Germline V gives CDR1 SGHNT, CDR2 YYREEE (reference sequence). This CDR3 is built from 14 residues. CDR3 DNA sequence: TGTGCCAGCAGTTTTGGACAGGGATTTTACGAGCAGTACTTC. Translation: CASSFGQGFYEQYF.

The chain couples TRBV5-4 to TRBJ1-4, with a tentative D call TRBD1 (5 bases). Germline loops: CDR1 SGHNT, CDR2 YYREEE (reference sequence). Between the trimmed V and J ends, which lost 4 bases and 2 bases, there was a span of 12 bases. The CDR3 is 15 residues long. CDR3 in DNA: TGTGCCAGCAGCCCATTTCAGGGTACTAATGAAAAACTGTTTTTT. Protein product: CASSPFQGTNEKLFF.

The chain couples TRBV12-3 or TRBV12-4 to TRBJ1-2; no definite D call. Trimming removed 7 bases at V and 4 bases at J, with 10 bases between. This CDR3 is built from 12 residues. This chain's CDR3 is CASTLVGYGYTF. CDR3 nucleotides: TGTGCCAGCACCCTCGTCGGCTATGGCTACACCTTC.

The V gene is TRBV3-1 (or the pseudogene TRBV3-2), the J gene TRBJ2-6; D call uncertain. The germline CDR1 and CDR2 sequences are LGHDT and YNNKEL (reference sequence). Trimming took 5 bases from V and 0 from J, leaving 8 bases between them. The length of the CDR3 is 15 residues. For the CDR3, the DNA is TGTGCCAGCAGCTCACTTAGCTCTGGGGCCAACGTCCTGACTTTC. This sequence encodes CASSSLSSGANVLTF.